Each of the 30 T cell receptor beta chains below was sequenced from the same sample in a study of metastatic and nonmetastatic thyroid tumors. There were no patients who had received any treatment before thyroid surgery. TCRdb re-analyzed the PCR reads through MiXCR. The table shows about 85,000 clones, with roughly 8.6% occurring only once. The sample taken for sequencing was blood. These receptors all come from a female donor with papillary thyroid cancer or a benign thyroid nodule (not recorded which). Some clones in this sample may be carry-over from other donors' samples.

This clone has only a few counts. The rearrangement links TRBV12-3 or TRBV12-4 to TRBJ2-1; D may be TRBD2 (5 bases). There are 15 residues in the CDR3. The V and J ends lost 5 bases and 3 bases respectively, with 14 bases between them. DNA for the CDR3: TGTGCCAGCAGTATAGTCCCTAGCTACTACAATGAGCAGTTCTTC. Its protein product is CASSIVPSYYNEQFF.

This clone showed up many times. This chain uses TRBV7-2 with TRBJ1-3; D might be TRBD1 (6 bases). The V and J ends lost 4 bases and 3 bases respectively, with 13 bases between them. Germline CDR1 and CDR2: SGHTA and FQGNSA. CDR3 length: 15 amino acids. The CDR3 coding sequence is TGTGCCAGCAGCTCCTACGGGACACTTGGAAACACCATATATTTT. Translation: CASSSYGTLGNTIYF.

This clone came up a few times. The rearrangement uses TRBV7-6 and TRBJ2-7, with D perhaps matching TRBD2 (7 bases). The germline V and J ends were trimmed by 5 bases and 2 bases, with 13 bases remaining between them. The CDR3 is made up of 14 amino acids. Germline V gives CDR1 SGHVS, CDR2 FNYEAQ. The CDR3 DNA reads as TGTGCCAGCAGCCCCAGAGGGGGGGCCTACGAGCAGTACTTC. Residues: CASSPRGGAYEQYF. The full variable domain, with the rest looked up from reference TRBV7-6 and TRBJ2-7, is GAGVSQSPRYKVTKRGQDVALRCDPISGHVSLYWYRQALGQGPEFLTYFNYEAQQDKSGLPNDRFSAERPEGSISTLTIQRTEQRDSAMYRCASSPRGGAYEQYFGPGTRLTVT.

Only a few counts were recorded for this clone. The V call is TRBV6-1, the J call TRBJ1-6, with D possibly matching TRBD1 (6 bases). Germline lookup yields CDR1 MNHNS and CDR2 SASEGT. CDR3 size: 14 residues. V was shortened by 10 bases and J by 10 bases, with 20 bases between the two germline ends. CDR3 amino acids: CATFSGDATSPLHF. The CDR3 DNA follows: TGTGCCACATTTTCAGGGGACGCAACCTCACCCCTCCACTTT.

Notes on this clone: Just one base apart from a much larger clone, this may be a read error. The same CDR3 arises from other DNA sequences in this sample as well. The V and J genes are TRBV6-1 and TRBJ1-6; D is unclear. Trimming took 3 bases from V and 2 from J, leaving 2 bases between them. Germline loops: CDR1 MNHNS, CDR2 SASEGT. CDR3 length equals 13 residues. CDR3: CASSDTYNSPLHF. In nucleotides, the CDR3 is TGTGCCAGCAGTGACACCTATAATTCACCCCTCCACTTT.

This clone appeared many times. This chain links TRBV18 with TRBJ1-6; D uncertain. With 6 bases removed from V and 6 bases from J, the gap between germline ends came to 12 bases. The germline gives CDR1 KGHSH, CDR2 LQKENI. CDR3 length equals 14 residues. CDR3 loop: CASSGTGGNSPLHF. The CDR3 DNA is TGTGCCAGCTCCGGCACTGGCGGTAATTCACCCCTCCACTTT.

There are many counts of this clone. The chain carries TRBV7-6 and TRBJ2-1; D perhaps matches TRBD1 (6 bases). The germline V and J ends were trimmed by 2 bases and 4 bases, with 9 bases remaining between them. CDR1 and CDR2 from the germline V gene are SGHVS and FNYEAQ. The length of the CDR3 is 14 residues. The CDR3 is CASSLWQGYNEQFF. In DNA form, the CDR3 reads TGTGCCAGCAGCTTATGGCAGGGGTACAATGAGCAGTTCTTC.

This clone has a handful of counts. Possible read error: a much larger clone is one base away. V usage is TRBV6-1 and J usage is TRBJ2-1, with D uncertain. V was shortened by 3 bases and J by 4 bases, with 13 bases between the two germline ends. The CDR3 has 15 residues. CDR1 is MNHNS, CDR2 SASEGT, per germline. CDR3 loop: CASSDTVDGYNEQFF. CDR3 DNA: TGTGCCAGCAGTGACACGGTCGATGGGTACAATGAGCAGTTCTTC.

At least ten counts were recorded for this clone. The rearrangement uses TRBV19 and TRBJ2-1; no clear D gene. CDR1 LNHDA and CDR2 SQIVND come from the germline V gene (reference sequence). The CDR3 totals 11 residues. Trimming shortened V by 1 base and J by 10 bases, and 5 bases separated the two germline ends. CDR3 protein: CASSIVGEQFF. The DNA for the CDR3 is TGTGCCAGTAGTATAGTTGGAGAGCAGTTCTTC.

At least ten counts were recorded for this clone. The chain is built from TRBV28 and TRBJ2-1; a possible D gene is TRBD2 (5 bases). V gave up 6 bases and J gave up 5 bases, with 11 bases separating them. The V gene's germline CDR1 is MDHEN and CDR2 SYDVKM. The CDR3 is 13 amino acids. The CDR3 DNA reads TGTGCCAGCAGCAGGACTTGGGACAATGAGCAGTTCTTC. Protein product: CASSRTWDNEQFF.

This clone was counted many times. One end of the junction varies from germline; a read error may be responsible. The J gene is TRBJ2-7, the V gene TRBV5-4, with TRBD1 as a possible D gene (5 bases). The CDR3 consists of 12 residues. In germline, CDR1 is SGHNT, CDR2 YYREEE (reference sequence). The chain's CDR3 is CASTSQDNRYSF. CDR3 coding DNA: TGTGCCAGCACCTCCCAGGATAACAGGTATTCCTTC.

This clone came up many times. The V and J genes are TRBV12-5 and TRBJ1-1, with 7 bases fitting TRBD1. The CDR3 consists of 12 residues. Trimming cost V 7 bases and J 4 bases; bases outside gene matches: 3. The germline V gene encodes CDR1 LGHNT and CDR2 FRNRAP. CDR3 DNA sequence: TGTGCTAGTGATCAGGGGGGCACTGAAGCTTTCTTT. Protein product: CASDQGGTEAFF.

This clone has a count of ten or more. The rearrangement links TRBV6-1 to TRBJ2-7; D may be TRBD1 (6 bases). The V gene's germline CDR1 is MNHNS and CDR2 SASEGT. V was pared by 6 bases and J by 3 bases, with 21 bases between. This CDR3 region has 16 residues. The CDR3 here is CASSSSPGQTLYEQYF. The CDR3 nucleotides are TGTGCCAGCAGCTCGAGTCCCGGACAGACCCTCTACGAGCAGTACTTC.

A word on this clone: Being one base from a much bigger clone, this may be a read error. The same CDR3 also results from other DNA sequences found in this sample. The chain couples TRBV12-3 or TRBV12-4 to TRBJ2-2; D remains unclear. CDR3 length equals 13 residues. The DNA for the CDR3 is TGCGCCAGCAGCCCGGACCTTCTCGGGGAGCTGTTTTTT. It yields the protein CASSPDLLGELFF.

This clone was seen ten or more times. The chain employs TRBV3-1 and TRBJ2-5; no definite D call. V lost 0 bases and J 4 bases, leaving 9 bases between the germline ends. The V gene's germline CDR1 is LGHDT and CDR2 YNNKEL (reference sequence). The CDR3 sequence is 14 residues long. The CDR3 coding sequence is TGTGCCAGCAGCCAAGATTTTTTCCTAGAGACCCAGTACTTC. It is translated as CASSQDFFLETQYF.

For this clone: This may be a read error, as it is one base from a much larger clone. The CDR3 sequence: CASSARLAGTYNEQFF. The CDR3 nucleotides read TGTGCCAGCAGCGCCAGACTAGCGGGGACATACAATGAGCAGTTCTTC. This chain connects TRBV9 to TRBJ2-1; 11 bases match TRBD2. The CDR3 is 16 residues long. With 3 bases clipped from V and 4 bases from J, the junction kept 6 bases outside the gene matches. Germline V gene lookup returns CDR1 SGDLS and CDR2 YYNGEE.

This clone was found many times. This rearrangement joins TRBV30 to TRBJ1-6, with 8 bases that match TRBD1. CDR1 is GTSNPN, CDR2 SVGIG, per germline (reference sequence). The CDR3 extends over 14 amino acids. V shed 2 bases and J 6 bases; nucleotides not matched to a gene: 3. Here the CDR3 reads CAWSLGQVNSPLHF. The CDR3 bases are TGTGCCTGGAGTCTGGGACAGGTTAATTCACCCCTCCACTTT.

The sample holds many counts of this clone. This chain connects TRBV5-4 to TRBJ2-2; 11 positions agree with TRBD2. Germline trimming cut 3 bases from V and 5 bases from J; bases unmatched to any gene: 15. Germline assignment: CDR1 SGHNT and CDR2 YYREEE (reference sequence). The CDR3 extends over 19 amino acids. The chain's CDR3 is CASSSKASSGGWDTGELFF. The CDR3 DNA follows: TGTGCCAGCAGCTCGAAAGCCTCTAGCGGGGGGTGGGATACCGGGGAGCTGTTTTTT.

By its share, this clone is medium-sized. This chain connects TRBV28 to TRBJ2-7; D remains unclear. The V end was cut by 7 bases, the J end by 4 bases, with 8 bases between. CDR1 is MDHEN and CDR2 is SYDVKM in the germline V gene. The CDR3 spans 11 residues. The CDR3 nucleotides are TGTGCCAGCACCCACGGGTACGAGCAGTACTTC. Protein product: CASTHGYEQYF.

This clone was seen a handful of times. The chain uses TRBV20-1 and TRBJ1-5; no firm D call. V lost 5 bases to trimming and J lost 0 bases, with 8 bases between them. Germline V gene data show CDR1 as DFQATT and CDR2 as SNEGSKA (reference sequence). CDR3 size: 13 residues. DNA for the CDR3: TGCAGTGCTCAGGTGTATAGCAATCAGCCCCAGCATTTT. It translates to CSAQVYSNQPQHF.

This clone was found many times. The V call is TRBV18, the J call TRBJ2-3; 9 bases map to TRBD1. Germline V gene lookup returns CDR1 KGHSH and CDR2 LQKENI. The CDR3 is 16 amino acids. V lost 1 base and J lost 6; bases outside the gene matches: 8. CDR3 protein: CASSPRVGTGQDTQYF. The CDR3 DNA reads TGTGCCAGCTCACCACGGGTAGGGACAGGGCAGGATACGCAGTATTTT.

This clone was recorded at least ten times. This chain uses TRBV7-9 with TRBJ1-3; 7 nucleotides agree with TRBD1. Trimming at V came to 7 bases and at J to 2 bases, leaving 5 bases not matched to a gene. CDR1 is SEHNR, CDR2 FQNEAQ, per germline (reference sequence). The CDR3 totals 14 residues. CDR3: CASTPGGTGNTIYF. The CDR3 nucleotides are TGTGCCAGCACTCCAGGGGGGACTGGAAACACCATATATTTT.

This clone was picked up many times. This chain uses TRBV6-4 with TRBJ2-3; tentative D call: TRBD2 (5 bases). V was shortened by 2 bases and J by 4 bases, with 10 bases between the two germline ends. This CDR3 spans 14 amino acids. Germline assignment: CDR1 MRHNA and CDR2 SNTAGT. The CDR3 protein is CASSDTRGSDTQYF. The CDR3 bases are TGTGCCAGCAGTGACACCCGGGGATCAGATACGCAGTATTTT.

The sample holds many counts of this clone. The chain carries TRBV6-6 and TRBJ2-5, with 12 positions matching TRBD2. Per the germline V gene, CDR1 is MNHNY and CDR2 is SVGAGI (reference sequence). V gave up 2 bases and J gave up 1 base; unmatched junction bases: 5. The CDR3 is 17 residues long. The CDR3 here is CASSYLGLAGLQETQYF. DNA of the CDR3: TGTGCCAGCAGTTACCTAGGACTAGCGGGGCTCCAAGAGACCCAGTACTTC.

This clone was found a few times. This chain connects TRBV19 to TRBJ2-3; D is perhaps TRBD2 (5 bases). V dropped 3 bases and J dropped 0 bases, with 10 bases sitting between them. Germline CDR1 reads LNHDA; CDR2 reads SQIVND (reference sequence). This CDR3 spans 15 amino acids. The CDR3 DNA follows: TGTGCCAGTAGTATTTCGGGGATTAGCACAGATACGCAGTATTTT. Translated, it gives CASSISGISTDTQYF.

This clone was found many times. J is TRBJ1-2 and V is TRBV11-1, with 7 bases lining up with TRBD1. This CDR3 comprises 16 residues. Germline V gene data show CDR1 as SGHAT and CDR2 as FQDESV (reference sequence). Trimming cost V 0 bases and J 4 bases; bases outside gene matches: 8. The CDR3 bases are TGTGCCAGCAGCTTAGCGCTCGACAGGGTTCGCTATGGCTACACCTTC. Its protein product is CASSLALDRVRYGYTF.

This clone was seen many times. The V gene is TRBV19, the J gene TRBJ1-1; no reliable D call. The CDR3 runs to 11 residues. Trimming pared 2 bases from V and 3 bases from J, leaving 1 base between. CDR1 and CDR2 (germline): LNHDA, SQIVND (reference sequence). The CDR3 DNA is TGTGCCAGTAGTATATACACTGAAGCTTTCTTT. Translated: CASSIYTEAFF.

Comments on this clone: This sequence may be a read error, since a much larger clone differs from it by one base. This chain uses TRBV7-3 with TRBJ2-5, with 8 bases identical to TRBD2. Looked up from germline, CDR1 is SGHTA and CDR2 is FQGTGA. CDR3 length: 13 amino acids. V lost 1 base to trimming and J lost 14 bases; unmatched junction nucleotides: 9. The DNA of the CDR3 is TGTGCCAGCAGCTTAATTACTAGCGGCCTCATTTACTTC. This codes for CASSLITSGLIYF. The whole variable domain, remainder taken from reference TRBV7-3 and TRBJ2-5, is GAGVSQTPSNKVTEKGKYVELRCDPISGHTALYWYRQSLGQGPEFLIYFQGTGAADDSGLPNDRFFAVRPEGSVSTLKIQRTERGDSAVYLCASSLITSGLIYFGPGTRLLVL.

This clone was picked up many times. The genes are TRBV7-3 and TRBJ2-1; a possible D gene is TRBD1 (6 bases). Germline lookup yields CDR1 SGHTA and CDR2 FQGTGA. This CDR3 region has 16 residues. V dropped 5 bases and J dropped 4 bases, with 18 bases sitting between them. The CDR3 sequence is CASSPGTGTTYNEQFF. CDR3 nucleotide sequence: TGTGCCAGCAGCCCCGGAACCGGGACAACGTACAATGAGCAGTTCTTC.

In regard to this clone: This sequence may be a read error, since a much larger clone differs from it by one base. The chain recombines TRBV12-3 or TRBV12-4 with TRBJ1-2; D possibly corresponds to TRBD1 (6 bases). The CDR3 totals 13 residues. V shed 6 bases and J shed 4 bases, with 12 bases lying between them. The CDR3 bases are TGTGCCAGCAGAGCCGGGACATCCTATGGCTACACCTTC. Translation gives CASRAGTSYGYTF.